This paragraph reports one TCR beta chain. Its antigen is unidentified. This specimen belongs to a study of cytomegalovirus exposure and HLA in healthy donors. V shed 4 bases and J 7 bases; nucleotides not matched to a gene: 8. The germline V gene encodes CDR1 SGHDT and CDR2 YYEEEE. CDR3 length equals 16 residues. Whole-study results and caveats: A few chains tied to CMV proved CMV antigen-specific in vitro. Altogether, some 170 TCR beta chains were recorded as cytomegalovirus-associated. There were some public TCRs occurring in many donors, but most TCR sequences were rare.

The repertoire was sequenced with immunoSEQ multiplex PCR; TCRdb's copy has only in-frame clones and lacks some. The sample records about 150,000 clones, 80% to 95% being singletons. The V and J genes are TRBV5-6 and TRBJ2-1; 13 bases line up with TRBD2. The sequenced sample consisted of PBMCs. The source of this sequence is a man aged 18 to 35 in good health and CMV-seronegative. The CDR3 coding sequence is TGTGCCAGCAGCCGTGTTTCGGGACTAGCGGGGAATGAGCAGTTCTTC. Encoded protein: CASSRVSGLAGNEQFF.